This T cell receptor (beta chain) was captured by sequencing in a study of blood T cell repertoires in COVID-19. J was trimmed by 7 bases and V by 5 bases; bases with no gene match: 7. The CDR3 covers 13 residues. Sequencing was performed with immunoSEQ multiplex PCR; in TCRdb, only in-frame clones are kept and a portion is missing. The table has about 260,000 clones, 86% seen once. In terms of age and location, participants ranged from roughly 18 to 95 years and lived in about 25 US areas. Cohorts were assigned according to the clinical history that participants reported. Two negative PCRs, clearance, or symptom resolution characterized the recovered Cohort 3 donors.

This clonotype originated in a woman between 45 and 65 years old who had recovered from COVID-19. Sequencing input: PBMCs or T cells enriched from blood (not recorded which). The chain recombines TRBV12-3 or TRBV12-4 with TRBJ1-1; 7 nucleotides align to TRBD1. For the CDR3, the DNA is TGTGCCAGCAGTCGGGGACAGCTTTATGAAGCTTTCTTT. Translating gives CASSRGQLYEAFF.